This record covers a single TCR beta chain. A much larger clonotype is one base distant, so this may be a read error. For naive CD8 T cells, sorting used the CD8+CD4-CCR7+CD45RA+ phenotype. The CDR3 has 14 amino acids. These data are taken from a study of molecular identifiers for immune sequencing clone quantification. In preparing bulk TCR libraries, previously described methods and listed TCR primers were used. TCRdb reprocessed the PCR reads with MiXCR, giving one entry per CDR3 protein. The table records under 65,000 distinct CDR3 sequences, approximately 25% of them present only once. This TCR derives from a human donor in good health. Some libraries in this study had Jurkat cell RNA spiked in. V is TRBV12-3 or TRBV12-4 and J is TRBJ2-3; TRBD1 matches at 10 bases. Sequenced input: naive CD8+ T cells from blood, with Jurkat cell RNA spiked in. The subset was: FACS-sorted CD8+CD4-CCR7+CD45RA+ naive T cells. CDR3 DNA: TGTGCCAGCACTAAGGGACAGGGGAAAGATGCGCAGTATTTT. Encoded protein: CASTKGQGKDAQYF.